One and the same sample provided the 11 T cell receptor beta chains below, sequenced in a study of T cell responses to AZD1222 COVID-19 vaccine. Using immunoSEQ multiplex PCR, the repertoire was profiled, and TCRdb retains in-frame clones only, with some absent. Altogether tens of thousands of clones are present, about 88% being singletons, with the ten largest covering about an eighth. Source: peripheral blood, taken on day 0 of AZD1222 vaccination. Receptors originate from an adult in good health.

This chain links TRBV5-1 with TRBJ1-6; tentative D call: TRBD1 (6 bases). In germline, CDR1 is SGHRS, CDR2 YFSETQ. There are 14 residues in the CDR3. Deletions cut 4 bases from V and 6 bases from J, with 11 bases between. CDR3 protein: CASSPGAFNSPLHF. In DNA form, the CDR3 reads TGCGCCAGCAGCCCAGGGGCTTTTAATTCACCCCTCCACTTT.

The chain is built from TRBV27 and TRBJ1-1; maybe TRBD1 (5 bases). V was trimmed by 7 bases and J by 6 bases, leaving 9 bases between them. The CDR3 is made up of 11 amino acids. Germline loops: CDR1 MNHEY, CDR2 SMNVEV (reference sequence). CDR3 DNA sequence: TGTGCCAGCAATGGGGGGGCTGAAGCTTTCTTT. This gives the protein CASNGGAEAFF.

This chain connects TRBV6-5 to TRBJ1-2, with D perhaps matching TRBD1 (5 bases). The CDR3 extends over 13 amino acids. V was clipped by 0 bases and J by 8 bases, with 10 bases between them. Germline assignment: CDR1 MNHEY and CDR2 SVGAGI. The CDR3 loop is CASSYSRDWGYTF. The CDR3 DNA follows: TGTGCCAGCAGTTACTCTCGGGACTGGGGCTACACCTTC.

The count of this clone is one. The J gene is TRBJ2-1, the V gene TRBV9, with D unresolved. The CDR3 loop spans 15 amino acids. V was shortened by 0 bases and J by 2 bases, with 9 bases between the two germline ends. In germline, CDR1 is SGDLS, CDR2 YYNGEE. In DNA, the CDR3 is TGTGCCAGCAGCGTAGCCCGGCTTCCCTACAATGAGCAGTTCTTC. Its protein is CASSVARLPYNEQFF.

CDR3 residues: CAWSVLDEAFF. The CDR3 bases are TGTGCCTGGAGTGTATTGGATGAAGCTTTCTTT. The chain combines TRBV30 with TRBJ1-1; no firm D call. Trimming took 0 bases from V and 7 from J, leaving 6 bases between them. The germline V gene encodes CDR1 GTSNPN and CDR2 SVGIG (reference sequence). The CDR3 is 11 amino acids. Full variable domain (rest looked up from reference TRBV30 and TRBJ1-1): SQTIHQWPATLVQPVGSPLSLECTVEGTSNPNLYWYRQAAGRGLQLLFYSVGIGQISSEVPQNLSASRPQDRQFILSSKKLLLSDSGFYLCAWSVLDEAFFGQGTRLTVV.

The count of this clone is one. The rearrangement joins TRBV4-1 to TRBJ1-5; 7 bases align to TRBD1. V lost 1 base, J lost 2 bases, and 5 bases stayed unmatched. CDR3 size: 16 residues. The V gene's germline CDR1 is MGHRA and CDR2 YSYEKL. The CDR3 DNA sequence: TGCGCCAGCAGCCAAGCCACAGGGGTACGCAATCAGCCCCAGCATTTT. Amino acid sequence: CASSQATGVRNQPQHF.

This clone was detected only once. The chain recombines TRBV28 with TRBJ1-2; D remains ambiguous. The CDR3 has 13 amino acids. Germline CDR1 and CDR2: MDHEN and SYDVKM. The V end was cut by 1 base, the J end by 3 bases, with 6 bases between. CDR3: CASSLSNYYGYTF. DNA for the CDR3: TGTGCCAGCAGTTTATCCAACTACTATGGCTACACCTTC.

Regarding this clone: One end of the junction does not line up with germline, which may come from a read error. V is TRBV25-1 and J is TRBJ2-7; D perhaps matches TRBD1 (6 bases). The CDR3 contains 12 residues. The germline V gene has CDR1 MGHDK and CDR2 SYGVNS. The CDR3 is CASGDRINEQYF. In DNA form, the CDR3 reads TGTGCCAGCGGTGACAGGATCAACGAGCAGTACTTC.

The V gene is TRBV10-3, the J gene TRBJ1-5; weak D call: TRBD1 (6 bases). Per the germline V gene, CDR1 is ENHRY and CDR2 is SYGVKD. V gave up 3 bases and J gave up 2 bases, with 14 bases separating them. This CDR3 comprises 16 residues. The CDR3 coding sequence is TGTGCCATCAGTGAAGGGGACACAAACGGCAATCAGCCCCAGCATTTT. Its protein product is CAISEGDTNGNQPQHF.

The chain couples TRBV14 to TRBJ2-4; D assignment may be TRBD1 or TRBD2 (5 bases each). CDR1 and CDR2 (germline): SGHDN, FVKESK. The CDR3 is 15 amino acids. Trimming stripped 8 bases from V and 5 bases from J, with 19 bases between. CDR3 coding DNA: TGTGCCAGCTTGGGGGTTTCGGAAATTGAAAACATTCAGTACTTC. Its protein product is CASLGVSEIENIQYF.

V and J are TRBV30 and TRBJ1-6, with TRBD1 matching 7 bases. This CDR3 has 12 amino acids. Germline CDR1 is GTSNPN and CDR2 is SVGIG (reference sequence). V lost 8 bases, J lost 5 bases, and 3 bases stayed unmatched. The CDR3 DNA sequence: TGTGCCCGACAGGGAGATAATTCACCCCTCCACTTT. Its translation is CARQGDNSPLHF.